This T cell receptor beta chain derives from a study of blood T cell repertoires in COVID-19. Background on the study: The United States, Italy and Spain were the sources of the acute and convalescent COVID-19 samples.

One Seattle source followed patients from active infection through their disease course. With V trimmed by 4 bases and J by 3 bases, 7 bases remained unmatched. Germline CDR1 SGHAT, CDR2 FQNNGV. The CDR3 spans 16 residues. Original processing notes: Quantification of nucleated cells was approximated via reference gene primer amplification. The table came from immunoSEQ multiplex PCR; TCRdb's copy has only in-frame clones and leaves some out. That table is the source of V, J and clone size, and D and trimming were worked out from the DNA. The repertoire holds a few hundred thousand clones, with 90% as singletons.

The origin of this receptor is a woman between 50 and 59 years old with COVID-19, enrolled during active disease. This chain connects TRBV11-2 to TRBJ1-1, with TRBD1 matching over 11 bases. Material for sequencing was peripheral blood. This CDR3 reads CASSSRTGGLHTEAFF. CDR3 DNA sequence: TGTGCCAGCAGCTCGCGGACAGGGGGCCTTCACACTGAAGCTTTCTTT.